This T cell receptor (beta chain) was sequenced during a study of cytomegalovirus exposure and HLA in healthy donors. A multiplex PCR was run with 60 Vbeta primers and 13 Jbeta primers. Sequenced by immunoSEQ multiplex PCR; TCRdb stores in-frame clones only, minus some. This sample has about 190,000 clones, with 87% found just once. The CDR3 spans 18 residues. Germline V lookup: CDR1 LNHDA, CDR2 SQIVND (reference sequence). With 10 bases clipped from V and 4 bases from J, the junction kept 23 bases outside the gene matches. The sequenced material came from PBMCs. V and J are TRBV19 and TRBJ1-2, with 8 bases fitting TRBD1. This TCR derives from a boy aged 2 to 10 in good health and CMV-seronegative. The CDR3 protein is CATKDLITKQGESYGYTF. The CDR3 bases are TGTGCCACCAAGGACCTGATCACCAAACAGGGGGAGAGCTATGGCTACACCTTC.